Presented here are 27 T cell receptor beta chains from one specimen sequenced in a study of T-cell reconstitution after alpha-beta-depleted transplantation in children. Unique molecular identifiers were used in preparing the TCRbeta library. TCRdb analysed the PCR reads with MiXCR anew, one entry per CDR3 protein. The data show approximately 250,000 distinct CDR3 sequences, with 25% seen just once and over 2.5% held by the top ten. The sample was PBMCs, taken before TCRalphabeta/CD19-depleted stem cell transplant. The receptors here all came from a girl aged 2 to 10 with Fanconi anemia, due to receive a stem cell transplant.

This clonotype was observed at least ten times. The chain joins TRBV29-1 to TRBJ2-3; TRBD1 agrees at 8 bases. Per the germline V gene, CDR1 is SQVTM and CDR2 is ANQGSEA. The CDR3 covers 16 residues. Trimming at V came to 0 bases and at J to 3 bases, leaving 8 bases not matched to a gene. CDR3 sequence: CSVEDRQGAITDTQYF. The CDR3 nucleotides read TGCAGCGTTGAAGATAGGCAGGGGGCAATAACAGATACGCAGTATTTT.

V and J are TRBV9 and TRBJ2-7; D perhaps matches TRBD2 (5 bases). Trimming stripped 1 base from V and 9 bases from J, with 17 bases between. Germline values: CDR1 SGDLS, CDR2 YYNGEE. The CDR3 runs 14 residues. DNA of the CDR3: TGTGCCAGCAGCGTAACGGACTTGGCCCCTCTGCAGTACTTC. This gives the protein CASSVTDLAPLQYF. Full variable domain (missing parts from reference TRBV9 and TRBJ2-7): DSGVTQTPKHLITATGQRVTLRCSPRSGDLSVYWYQQSLDQGLQFLIQYYNGEERAKGNILERFSAQQFPDLHSELNLSSLELGDSALYFCASSVTDLAPLQYFGPGTRLTVT.

The rearrangement links TRBV20-1 to TRBJ2-3; D perhaps matches TRBD2 (5 bases). Per the germline V gene, CDR1 is DFQATT and CDR2 is SNEGSKA (reference sequence). The CDR3 contains 13 residues. V was trimmed by 3 bases and J by 5 bases, leaving 12 bases between them. CDR3 loop: CSASRAAVDTQYF. DNA for the CDR3: TGCAGTGCTAGTCGAGCGGCCGTAGATACGCAGTATTTT.

The chain uses TRBV24-1 and TRBJ2-1; D not resolved. The CDR3 has 15 residues. V was clipped by 0 bases and J by 0 bases, with 5 bases between them. Per the germline V gene, CDR1 is KGHDR and CDR2 is SFDVKD. The CDR3 reads CATSDLGSSYNEQFF. For the CDR3, the DNA is TGTGCCACCAGTGATTTGGGTTCCTCCTACAATGAGCAGTTCTTC.

This clonotype was seen ten or more times. The gene calls are TRBV29-1 and TRBJ2-5, with 8 bases aligning to TRBD1. Germline V CDR1 and CDR2: SQVTM, ANQGSEA. With 7 bases clipped from V and 4 bases from J, the junction kept 2 bases outside the gene matches. The CDR3 consists of 11 residues. This CDR3 reads CSGTGGETQYF. Here the CDR3 DNA reads TGCAGCGGCACAGGGGGAGAGACCCAGTACTTC.

The sample holds many counts of this clonotype. V and J are TRBV6-5 and TRBJ2-5; 10 nucleotides match TRBD1. The CDR3 extends over 17 amino acids. The V gene's germline CDR1 is MNHEY and CDR2 SVGAGI. With V trimmed by 2 bases and J by 5 bases, 11 bases remained unmatched. CDR3 nucleotide sequence: TGTGCCAGCAGTTACGCCGGGACAGGGGCCCTAAGGGAGACCCAGTACTTC. This gives the protein CASSYAGTGALRETQYF.

J is TRBJ2-1 and V is TRBV24-1, with 9 bases matching TRBD2. Germline V gene data show CDR1 as KGHDR and CDR2 as SFDVKD. The CDR3 is made up of 16 amino acids. The junction had 5 bases not matched to a gene; V was cut back by 5 bases and J by 1 base. The CDR3, as DNA: TGTGCCACCAGTGGTAGCGGGAGTGTGTCCTACAATGAGCAGTTCTTC. Amino acid sequence: CATSGSGSVSYNEQFF.

This rearrangement joins TRBV20-1 to TRBJ1-5, with D perhaps matching TRBD1 (6 bases). The CDR3 loop spans 12 amino acids. V lost 6 bases to trimming and J lost 7 bases, with 13 bases between them. CDR1 and CDR2 (germline): DFQATT, SNEGSKA (reference sequence). The CDR3 DNA is TGCAGTGCGAAGACAGGTTGGCAGCCCCAGCATTTT. As protein: CSAKTGWQPQHF.

This clonotype was seen many times. The chain recombines TRBV6-5 with TRBJ1-2; D not resolved. This CDR3 has 12 amino acids. V was cut by 6 bases and J by 4 bases, with 9 bases left in between. From germline, CDR1 is MNHEY and CDR2 SVGAGI. The CDR3 DNA follows: TGTGCCAGCAGGCGGGAGCCCTATGGCTACACCTTC. It specifies CASRREPYGYTF.

This clonotype occurred many times. The chain links TRBV7-2 to TRBJ2-1; D is unresolved. In germline, CDR1 is SGHTA, CDR2 FQGNSA. CDR3 length: 17 amino acids. The V end lost 1 base, the J end lost 3 bases, and 16 bases lay between the germline ends. This CDR3 reads CASSLGVGLLFYNEQFF. CDR3 DNA: TGTGCCAGCAGCTTAGGGGTGGGGTTGCTATTCTACAATGAGCAGTTCTTC.

The chain has TRBV6-1 and TRBJ1-5; D not resolved. Trimming took 7 bases from V and 2 from J, leaving 12 bases between them. The V gene's germline CDR1 is MNHNS and CDR2 SASEGT. The CDR3 totals 14 residues. This chain's CDR3 is CASIRDWGNQPQHF. The CDR3 coding sequence is TGTGCCAGCATACGGGATTGGGGCAATCAGCCCCAGCATTTT.

This clonotype was observed a handful of times. Written as DNA, the CDR3 is TGTGCCAGCAGTCCTTTAGCGGGAGGGCCGATTATTGAGCAGTTCTTC. Protein sequence: CASSPLAGGPIIEQFF. The chain has TRBV7-3 and TRBJ2-1; 11 nucleotides match TRBD2. CDR1 is SGHTA, CDR2 FQGTGA, per germline. The CDR3 consists of 16 residues. Unmatched junction bases numbered 13, after V lost 6 bases and J lost 9 bases.

This clonotype occurred many times. The chain combines TRBV6-2 or TRBV6-3 with TRBJ2-2; a possible D gene is TRBD2 (6 bases). CDR3 length equals 15 residues. From germline, CDR1 is MNHEY and CDR2 SVGEGT. V lost 6 bases and J 4 bases, leaving 15 bases between the germline ends. Written as DNA, the CDR3 is TGTGCCAGCAGCCTGGGACTGGTCGGCACCGGGGAGCTGTTTTTT. Protein product: CASSLGLVGTGELFF.

This clonotype appeared a single time. V usage is TRBV3-1 and J usage is TRBJ2-7; 8 bases map to TRBD2. The CDR3 has 12 residues. V was pared by 11 bases and J by 7 bases, with 10 bases of the junction left unmatched. CDR1 is LGHDT, CDR2 YNNKEL, per germline (reference sequence). The chain's CDR3 is CAFLAGSGEQYF. As DNA, the CDR3 is TGTGCCTTCTTAGCGGGATCGGGAGAGCAGTACTTC.

The rearrangement joins TRBV10-1 to TRBJ2-5, with D possibly TRBD2 on 5 matching bases. CDR1 and CDR2 (germline): WNHNN, SYGVQD (reference sequence). This CDR3 comprises 14 residues. V was clipped by 3 bases and J by 1 base, with 9 bases between them. In DNA form, the CDR3 reads TGCGCCAGCAGTGAAGCGGAGGCCCAAGAGACCCAGTACTTC. This codes for CASSEAEAQETQYF.

At least ten counts were recorded for this clonotype. This chain uses TRBV5-5 with TRBJ2-1, with D possibly matching TRBD2 (5 bases). The CDR3 consists of 14 residues. Germline lookup yields CDR1 SGHKS and CDR2 YYEKEE (reference sequence). V lost 4 bases and J lost 6, with 14 bases in between. CDR3 sequence: CASSLKTSSNEQFF. DNA of the CDR3: TGTGCCAGCAGCCTAAAAACTAGTTCCAATGAGCAGTTCTTC. Together with reference TRBV5-5 and TRBJ2-1, the CDR3 gives the full variable domain: DAGVTQSPTHLIKTRGQQVTLRCSPISGHKSVSWYQQVLGQGPQFIFQYYEKEERGRGNFPDRFSARQFPNYSSELNVNALLLGDSALYLCASSLKTSSNEQFFGPGTRLTVL.

The chain uses TRBV15 and TRBJ2-1; TRBD2 is a possible D gene (6 bases). This CDR3 spans 17 amino acids. V lost 5 bases and J 6 bases, leaving 23 bases between the germline ends. CDR1 and CDR2 from the germline V gene are LNHNV and YYDKDF (reference sequence). The CDR3 spells CATSGWRVVQKLNEQFF. CDR3 in DNA: TGTGCCACCAGCGGCTGGAGGGTAGTACAAAAACTCAATGAGCAGTTCTTC.

This clonotype was seen only a few times. V is TRBV29-1 and J is TRBJ1-1, with D maybe TRBD1 (6 bases). Germline V gene data show CDR1 as SQVTM and CDR2 as ANQGSEA. Trimming removed 2 bases at V and 11 bases at J, with 21 bases between. CDR3 length: 14 residues. The CDR3 DNA sequence: TGCAGCGTTGAACTAGGGGGGGCCCAAGCTGGGGCTTTCTTT. Its translation is CSVELGGAQAGAFF.

There are many counts of this clonotype. This sequence joins TRBV12-3 or TRBV12-4 and TRBJ2-7, with 9 bases identical to TRBD1. The CDR3 loop spans 17 amino acids. Losses at the gene ends were 3 bases for V and 3 bases for J; bases not matched to a gene: 12. CDR3 bases: TGTGCCAGCAGTTTTCTATTCTGGCAGGACAGGGGCTACGAGCAGTACTTC. Residues: CASSFLFWQDRGYEQYF.

This clonotype was seen repeatedly, ten times or more. The rearrangement joins TRBV5-1 to TRBJ2-5; tentatively, D is TRBD1 (5 bases). Germline V gene sequence: CDR1 SGHRS, CDR2 YFSETQ. The CDR3 is 13 amino acids. V shed 4 bases and J shed 5 bases, with 12 bases lying between them. The CDR3 DNA reads as TGCGCCAGCAGCCCCTGGACATTGGAGACCCAGTACTTC. Protein product: CASSPWTLETQYF. Drawing the rest from reference TRBV5-1 and TRBJ2-5, the complete variable domain is KAGVTQTPRYLIKTRGQQVTLSCSPISGHRSVSWYQQTPGQGLQFLFEYFSETQRNKGNFPGRFSGRQFSNSRSEMNVSTLELGDSALYLCASSPWTLETQYFGPGTRLLVL.

At least ten counts were recorded for this clonotype. The chain recombines TRBV5-6 with TRBJ2-1; 15 bases map to TRBD2. J lost 4 bases, V lost 4 bases, and 9 bases had no gene match. The CDR3 consists of 18 residues. In germline, CDR1 is SGHDT, CDR2 YYEEEE. CDR3 sequence reads: CASSGLAGGRIRYNEQFF. The DNA of the CDR3 is TGTGCCAGCAGCGGACTAGCGGGGGGGAGAATTAGATACAATGAGCAGTTCTTC.

This clonotype was seen at least ten times. The CDR3 region has the DNA TGTGCCAGCAGCTTAGAGGCTCTCACTGAGCAGTTCTTC. Amino acids: CASSLEALTEQFF. This chain links TRBV7-6 with TRBJ2-1; unclear D gene. CDR1 SGHVS and CDR2 FNYEAQ come from the germline V gene. The CDR3 has 13 residues. The V end was cut by 1 base, the J end by 9 bases, with 10 bases between.

This clonotype has a count of ten or more. This chain connects TRBV15 to TRBJ2-1; D gene unclear. Trimming cost V 1 base and J 4 bases, with 14 bases left between them. The CDR3 extends over 16 amino acids. CDR1 and CDR2 (germline): LNHNV, YYDKDF (reference sequence). The CDR3, as DNA: TGTGCCACCAGCAGAGTAGAAGCGCTGTGGTACAATGAGCAGTTCTTC. Protein product: CATSRVEALWYNEQFF. The variable domain in full, completed from reference TRBV15 and TRBJ2-1, reads DAMVIQNPRYQVTQFGKPVTLSCSQTLNHNVMYWYQQKSSQAPKLLFHYYDKDFNNEADTPDNFQSRRPNTSFCFLDIRSPGLGDTAMYLCATSRVEALWYNEQFFGPGTRLTVL.

This rearrangement joins TRBV20-1 to TRBJ2-5, with 8 bases aligning to TRBD2. This CDR3 comprises 15 residues. The germline V gene encodes CDR1 DFQATT and CDR2 SNEGSKA (reference sequence). Trimming at V came to 5 bases and at J to 8 bases, leaving 16 bases not matched to a gene. CDR3 DNA sequence: TGCAGTGCTGGACATAAAGCGGGAGTGTTGATTACCCAGTACTTC. It specifies CSAGHKAGVLITQYF.

This clonotype has a handful of counts. The chain uses TRBV5-1 and TRBJ1-5; TRBD1 matches at 7 bases. Germline CDR1 reads SGHRS; CDR2 reads YFSETQ. This CDR3 region has 13 residues. Trimming cost V 0 bases and J 6 bases; bases outside gene matches: 0. CDR3 region: CASSLGTGQPQHF. The CDR3 bases are TGCGCCAGCAGCTTGGGGACAGGTCAGCCCCAGCATTTT.

The chain couples TRBV4-2 to TRBJ2-5, with 9 positions matching TRBD1. V lost 1 base to trimming and J lost 6 bases; unmatched junction nucleotides: 9. Germline CDR1 is LGHNA and CDR2 is YNFKEQ. The CDR3 consists of 16 residues. CDR3 region: CASSQVGQGGDQTQYF. CDR3 nucleotide sequence: TGTGCCAGCAGCCAAGTGGGACAGGGAGGGGATCAGACCCAGTACTTC.

V is TRBV20-1 and J is TRBJ2-7, with 13 bases aligning to TRBD2. The V segment lost 6 bases and the J segment 5 bases; nucleotides outside the gene matches: 13. There are 16 residues in the CDR3. Per the germline V gene, CDR1 is DFQATT and CDR2 is SNEGSKA (reference sequence). CDR3 sequence (DNA): TGCAGTGCGATCGGACTAGCGGGAGAATGGGAAAACGAGCAGTACTTC. Protein: CSAIGLAGEWENEQYF.